This is a list of T cell receptor beta chains from one sample in a study of identical twins. One entry per CDR3 protein results from TCRdb running MiXCR on the 5' RACE reads. The sample lists around 680,000 distinct CDR3 sequences, more than 6.5% seen once, with 0.8% to 1% in the top ten. The same data also went into a second study, on yellow fever vaccine responses in identical twins.

Sequencing was done on a sample of PBMCs. These TCRs come from a woman younger than 35 in good health. Each CDR3 is given with its conserved first and last residue. The order of the fields is clone size, V gene, D gene, CDR3 length, J gene, CDR3 protein, CDR3 DNA. The D gene is left open where the match is weak. The size field is filled for only some rows; it gives once, few, many or a size class.

many	TRBV18	TRBD2	12	TRBJ2-7	CASSQTSDEQYF	TGTGCCAGCTCACAAACTAGCGACGAGCAGTACTTC
few	TRBV5-1	-	13	TRBJ1-1	CATRRGGRTEAFF	TGCGCCACCCGGAGGGGCGGACGCACTGAAGCTTTCTTT
many	TRBV5-1	-	15	TRBJ2-1	CASSLVGGLYNEQFF	TGCGCCAGCAGCTTAGTCGGCGGCCTTTACAATGAGCAGTTCTTC
-	TRBV5-1	-	13	TRBJ2-7	CASHPAEGREQYF	TGCGCCAGCCACCCGGCGGAAGGGCGCGAGCAGTACTTC
few	TRBV20-1	TRBD2	15	TRBJ2-3	CSARVGLAGTDTQYF	TGCAGTGCTAGAGTGGGACTAGCTGGCACAGATACGCAGTATTTT
few	TRBV11-2	-	22	TRBJ1-4	CASSLDSTLISGFIATNEKLFF	TGTGCCAGCAGCTTAGATTCCACTCTGATCAGTGGTTTTATTGCAACTAATGAAAAACTGTTTTTT
few	TRBV7-2	-	13	TRBJ2-1	CASSLKRVYEQFF	TGTGCCAGCAGCCTCAAAAGGGTCTATGAGCAGTTCTTC
few	TRBV7-9	-	15	TRBJ2-1	CASSPNLGGAVEQFF	TGTGCCAGCAGCCCCAACCTTGGGGGGGCGGTTGAGCAGTTCTTC
few	TRBV29-1	-	15	TRBJ1-2	CSVGPTDSPIYGYTF	TGCAGCGTTGGTCCGACAGATTCCCCTATCTATGGCTACACCTTC
few	TRBV15	-	14	TRBJ2-2	CATSALIGTGELFF	TGTGCCACCAGCGCGTTAATTGGGACCGGGGAGCTGTTTTTT
few	TRBV7-9	TRBD2	17	TRBJ2-3	CASSLAGTSGRSDTQYF	TGTGCCAGCAGCTTAGCTGGGACTAGCGGGAGGTCAGATACGCAGTATTTT
few	TRBV20-1	TRBD2	14	TRBJ2-7	CSARGGLASYEQYF	TGCAGTGCTAGAGGGGGACTAGCATCCTACGAGCAGTACTTC
-	TRBV20-1	-	14	TRBJ2-7	CSANTRGQNYEQYF	TGCAGTGCTAATACCAGGGGTCAGAACTACGAGCAGTACTTC
few	TRBV7-9	TRBD1	16	TRBJ1-2	CASDRIGGSTNYGYTF	TGTGCCAGCGATCGAATAGGGGGCTCTACTAACTATGGCTACACCTTC